This paragraph reports one T cell receptor (beta chain). Germline CDR1 reads SGDLS; CDR2 reads YYNGEE. The CDR3 spans 17 residues. The trim removed 2 bases at V and 4 bases at J, leaving 7 bases unmatched. The protocol was immunoSEQ multiplex PCR, while the TCRdb copy is restricted to in-frame clones and leaves out a portion. The sample yields some 150,000 clones, 91% seen once. This record comes from a study of T cell responses to AZD1222 COVID-19 vaccine. This sample comprised peripheral blood, obtained on day 0 of AZD1222 vaccination. The genes are TRBV9 and TRBJ2-3, with 13 bases fitting TRBD2. The origin of this receptor is an adult in good health. CDR3 in DNA: TGTGCCAGCAGCGTGAGCGGACTAGCGGGGGATGCAGATACGCAGTATTTT. Its translation is CASSVSGLAGDADTQYF.